This entry describes one TCR beta chain. Its matching antigen is unknown. These data belong to a study of cytomegalovirus exposure and HLA in healthy donors. Across the whole study: There were around 100 million unique TCR beta sequences, drawn from about 200 million T cells, in an earlier analysis.

Findings of the study overall: Several of the most significant clusters were apparently associated with common viral pathogens in a later analysis.

13 Jbeta primers and 60 Vbeta primers were used for the PCR. Here immunoSEQ multiplex PCR was the method, and the copy in TCRdb shows in-frame clones only, minus some. Of more than 150,000 clones in the sample, over 70% were seen once. The CDR3 loop spans 16 amino acids. Germline loops: CDR1 SGHDT, CDR2 YYEEEE. The V gene end was trimmed by 0 bases and the J gene end by 5 bases; junction bases not matched to a gene: 5. This chain joins TRBV5-6 and TRBJ1-5; the match to TRBD1 covers 10 bases. Sequencing used PBMCs. The origin of this receptor is a woman in her thirties or forties in good health and CMV-seropositive. The CDR3 coding sequence is TGTGCCAGCAGCTTGGCCGGGGGACAGGGGTATCAGCCCCAGCATTTT. Encoded protein: CASSLAGGQGYQPQHF.